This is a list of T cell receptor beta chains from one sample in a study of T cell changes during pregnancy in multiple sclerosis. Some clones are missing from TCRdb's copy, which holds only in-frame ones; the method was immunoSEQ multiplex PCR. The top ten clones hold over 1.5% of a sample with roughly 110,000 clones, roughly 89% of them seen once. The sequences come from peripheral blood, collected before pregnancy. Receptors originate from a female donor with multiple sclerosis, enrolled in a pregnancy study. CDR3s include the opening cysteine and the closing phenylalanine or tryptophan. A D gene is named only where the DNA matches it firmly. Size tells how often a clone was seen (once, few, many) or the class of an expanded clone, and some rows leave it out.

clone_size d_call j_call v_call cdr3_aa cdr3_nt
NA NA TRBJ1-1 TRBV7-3 CASSPTGPGNTEAFF TGTGCCAGCAGCCCGACAGGCCCCGGGAACACTGAAGCTTTCTTT
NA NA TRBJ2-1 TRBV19 CASSARDSRAFF TGTGCCAGTAGTGCACGGGACTCTCGAGCGTTCTTC
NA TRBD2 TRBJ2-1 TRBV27 CASSQTSGLNEQFF TGTGCCAGCAGTCAGACTAGCGGACTAAATGAGCAGTTCTTC
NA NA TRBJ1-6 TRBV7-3 CASSWTFNSPLHF TGTGCCAGCAGCTGGACATTCAATTCACCCCTCCACTTT
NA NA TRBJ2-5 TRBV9 CASSVSPGRETQYF TGTGCCAGCAGCGTATCGCCAGGGCGGGAGACCCAGTACTTC
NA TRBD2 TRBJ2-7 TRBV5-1 CASSGVRGGTDEQYF TGCGCCAGCAGCGGGGTGCGGGGGGGCACGGACGAGCAGTACTTC
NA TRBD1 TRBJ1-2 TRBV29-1 CSVGGTGDDTF TGCAGCGTTGGAGGGACAGGGGACGACACCTTC
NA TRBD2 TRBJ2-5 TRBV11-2 CASRRAGVRGRETQYF TGTGCCAGCAGAAGAGCGGGAGTCCGTGGTCGGGAGACCCAGTACTTC
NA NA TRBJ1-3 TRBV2 CASSAVLSGNTIYF TGTGCCAGCAGTGCAGTTTTATCTGGAAACACCATATATTTT
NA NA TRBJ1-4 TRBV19 CASKSTGSNEKLFF TGTGCCAGTAAATCAACAGGATCTAATGAAAAACTGTTTTTT
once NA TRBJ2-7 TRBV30 CAWSDDKASYEQYF TGTGCCTGGAGCGACGACAAGGCGAGCTACGAGCAGTACTTC
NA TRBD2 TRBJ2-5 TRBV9 CASSVGLAGGYQETQYF TGTGCCAGCAGCGTCGGACTAGCGGGGGGGTACCAAGAGACCCAGTACTTC
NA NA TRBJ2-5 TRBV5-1 CASSLGLGGETQYF TGCGCCAGCAGCTTGGGACTTGGCGGGGAGACCCAGTACTTC
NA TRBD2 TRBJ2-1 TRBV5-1 CASSPGLAGGINEQFF TGCGCCAGCAGCCCGGGGCTAGCGGGAGGTATTAATGAGCAGTTCTTC
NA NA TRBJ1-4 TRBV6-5 CASSQATGVNEKLFF TGTGCCAGCAGTCAGGCGACAGGAGTTAATGAAAAACTGTTTTTT
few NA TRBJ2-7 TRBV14 CASSRRDITYEQYF TGTGCCAGCAGCCGACGGGACATAACCTACGAGCAGTACTTC
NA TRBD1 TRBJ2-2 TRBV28 CASRTPGQGTTGELFF TGTGCCAGCAGGACCCCGGGACAGGGTACAACCGGGGAGCTGTTTTTT
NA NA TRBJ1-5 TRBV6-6 CASSLAGAGQPQHF TGTGCCAGCAGCCTAGCAGGGGCAGGACAGCCCCAGCATTTT
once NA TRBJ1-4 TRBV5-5 CASTRMGLRDEKLFF TGTGCCAGCACCCGAATGGGGTTGAGGGATGAAAAACTGTTTTTT
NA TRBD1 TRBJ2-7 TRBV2 CASRPGTGWRNEQYF TGTGCCAGCAGGCCGGGGACAGGGTGGCGTAACGAGCAGTACTTC
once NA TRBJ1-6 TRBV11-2 CASSFMTENSPLHF TGTGCCAGCAGCTTTATGACGGAGAATTCACCCCTCCACTTT
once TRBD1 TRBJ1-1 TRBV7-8 CASSLTTGTGAMNTEAFF TGTGCCAGCAGCTTAACAACCGGGACAGGGGCGATGAACACTGAAGCTTTCTTT
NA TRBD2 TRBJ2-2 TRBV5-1 CASRQRGNTGELFF TGCGCCAGTCGCCAGCGGGGAAACACCGGGGAGCTGTTTTTT
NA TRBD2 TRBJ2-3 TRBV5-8 CASRTGGSTDTQYF TGTGCCAGCAGGACGGGAGGTAGCACAGATACGCAGTATTTT
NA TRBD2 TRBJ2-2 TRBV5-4 CASSPPTSGLTGELFF TGTGCCAGCAGCCCCCCGACTAGCGGTCTCACCGGGGAGCTGTTTTTT
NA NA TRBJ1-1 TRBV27 CASSLSGFGSTEAFF TGTGCCAGCAGTTTATCGGGTTTCGGGAGCACTGAAGCTTTCTTT
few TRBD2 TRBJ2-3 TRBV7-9 CASSRASGGSTDTQYF TGTGCCAGCAGCCGCGCTAGCGGGGGCAGCACAGATACGCAGTATTTT
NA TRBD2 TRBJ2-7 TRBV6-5 CASSRTSGENEQYF TGTGCCAGCAGTCGGACTAGCGGTGAGAACGAGCAGTACTTC
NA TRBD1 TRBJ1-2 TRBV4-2 CASSRETGGYYGYTF TGTGCCAGCAGCCGGGAAACAGGGGGCTACTATGGCTACACCTTC
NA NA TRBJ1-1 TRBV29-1 CSVVARGYTEAFF TGCAGCGTTGTCGCCAGAGGGTACACTGAAGCTTTCTTT
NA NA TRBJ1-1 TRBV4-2 CASSQDSGSNTEAFF TGTGCCAGCAGCCAAGATTCAGGGTCGAACACTGAAGCTTTCTTT
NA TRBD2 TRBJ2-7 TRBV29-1 CSATRGAGAYEQYF TGCAGCGCAACAAGGGGAGCGGGAGCCTACGAGCAGTACTTC
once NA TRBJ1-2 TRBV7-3 CASSSRTSLKRGYTF TGTGCCAGCAGCTCGCGCACCTCTTTAAAGCGGGGCTACACCTTC
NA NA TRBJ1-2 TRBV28 CASSPPPGGYGYTF TGTGCCAGCAGCCCACCACCGGGGGGCTATGGCTACACCTTC
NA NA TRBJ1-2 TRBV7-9 CASSNTQNYGYTF TGTGCCAGCAGCAACACACAGAACTATGGCTACACCTTC
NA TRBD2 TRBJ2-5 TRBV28 CASSHYGGGYETQYF TGTGCCAGCAGCCACTATGGGGGGGGGTACGAGACCCAGTACTTC
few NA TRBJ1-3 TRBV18 CASSTGNSGNTIYF TGTGCCAGCTCAACAGGAAACTCTGGAAACACCATATATTTT
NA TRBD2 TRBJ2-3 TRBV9 CASSVEPTGGATDTQYF TGTGCCAGCAGCGTAGAGCCGACCGGGGGGGCCACAGATACGCAGTATTTT
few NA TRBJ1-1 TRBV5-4 CACSTALDTEAFF TGTGCCTGTTCGACTGCGTTGGACACTGAAGCTTTCTTT
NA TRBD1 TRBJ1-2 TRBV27 CASRQDRLSPYGYTF TGTGCCAGCAGGCAGGACAGGCTGTCCCCCTATGGCTACACCTTC